The entry below describes one T cell receptor (beta chain). Its cognate antigen has yet to be identified. Per-base qualities were not stored, and no clone one base away is much larger. V drops 1 base and J drops 9 bases, leaving 16 bases in between. CDR1 and CDR2 are read off the germline V gene (reference sequence) as GTSNPN and SVGIG. Spanning cysteine to phenylalanine, the CDR3 consists of 14 amino acids. Only the CDR3 portion is preserved as DNA: 42 bases, with reading frame beginning at the first base. The data derive from a study of CD8 T cells in ankylosing spondylitis (dated by TCRdb to 2016 to 2017). Regarding the research as a whole: T cell receptor beta repertoires were profiled in healthy donors and ankylosing spondylitis patients so that disease-linked TCR variants could be found. The full study cohort was made up of approximately 24 ankylosing spondylitis patients and around 100 healthy donors. Peripheral blood samples were taken, and synovial fluid was additionally collected from ankylosing spondylitis patients.

Instrument on record: Illumina HiSeq 2500. Quantitative 5'-RACE with molecular barcodes was used to prepare TCR beta libraries. As for how the authors treated the data: To identify disease-linked TCR variants, a new computational method was used, one built on a probabilistic model of VDJ rearrangement. The raw public reads went through TCRdb reprocessing: fastp at Q25, MiXCR clone calling, in-frame beta chains kept. One record per CDR3 amino acid sequence lists the most common genes and DNA. TCRdb, not the authors, supplied the V and J calls. A total of roughly 440,000 distinct CDR3 sequences appear in this sample, approximately 17% of them only once. Together, the top ten hold about 0.94% of the sample. Overall study results and their limits: Some TCR beta motif variants had previously been reported in synovial fluid and blood of reactive arthritis patients, which suggested common disease-initiation mechanisms. The disease-linked clones were reported as significantly enriched in matched synovial fluid samples from ankylosing spondylitis patients. The disease-linked clones showed a CD8+ phenotype and occurred at relatively low frequencies in peripheral blood. Blood from ankylosing spondylitis patients appeared to be characterized by a TCR beta motif composed of roughly 8 highly homologous amino acid variants.

The chain was built from TRBV30 and TRBJ2-1; the D region is possibly TRBD1 or TRBD2, each matching across 5 bases. Sequenced input: blood, either unsorted or a sorted T cell fraction (not recorded which). This sequence originates from a male donor with ankylosing spondylitis. The CDR3: CAWSARRTGAEQFF. The DNA is as follows: TGTGCCTGGAGTGCGAGGAGGACCGGGGCTGAGCAGTTCTTC.